The clone carrying this T cell receptor (beta chain) was recorded once. The TCRbeta library incorporated unique molecular identifiers. TCRdb analysed the PCR reads with MiXCR anew, one entry per CDR3 protein. The sample holds roughly 190,000 distinct CDR3 sequences, 13% to 15% seen once. The CDR3 totals 15 residues. Per germline, CDR1 SNHLY and CDR2 FYNNEI. Trimming at V came to 4 bases and at J to 0 bases, leaving 4 bases not matched to a gene. This record belongs to a study of T-cell reconstitution after alpha-beta-depleted transplantation in children. The receptor was derived from a human donor who donated a stem cell graft to a child with acute lymphoblastic leukemia. Source: PBMCs from the stem cell graft donor, taken from the stem cell graft. The chain couples TRBV2 to TRBJ2-3, with 7 nucleotides matching TRBD1. CDR3 in DNA: TGTGCCAGCAGTGCCGGGACAGCGAGCACAGATACGCAGTATTTT. It encodes CASSAGTASTDTQYF.